These 20 T cell receptor beta chains were all obtained from the same sample, sequenced in a study of Graves' ophthalmopathy and Graves' hyperthyroidism. TCR beta CDR3 regions were amplified from RNA transcripts. Scientists carried out first-round RT-PCR using HTBI primers and then a second-round multiplex PCR. Each CDR3 protein gets one entry after TCRdb re-called the multiplex PCR reads with MiXCR. Here the sample spans approximately 1.2 million distinct CDR3 sequences, around a third being singletons. The sample comprised peripheral blood or thyroid tissue (not recorded which). These receptors all stem from an adult man with Graves' hyperthyroidism.

On this clonotype itself: Lacking the conserved final phenylalanine or tryptophan, this CDR3 likely reflects a read error. The limits of the CDR3 on the DNA are not certain, so only TCRdb's listed CDR3 is given. This sequence joins TRBV24-1 and TRBJ2-7; TRBD2, as called in the table, went unchecked against the DNA. Germline V gene sequence: CDR1 KGHDR, CDR2 SFDVKD. A total of 13 residues make up the CDR3, ends included. This chain's CDR3 is CATSSGLHPTSST.

The table lists this clonotype with a count of one. The DNA is omitted, as the CDR3 cannot be located on it reliably, and the CDR3 follows TCRdb's listing. This chain connects TRBV7-2 to TRBJ2-2; the D call of TRBD1 is as the table states it, not checked on the DNA. The germline gives CDR1 SGHTA, CDR2 FQGNSA. The CDR3 contains 21 residues when both ends are counted. This CDR3 reads CASSPAGYEQYFGPGTRELFF.

This clonotype showed up many times. The chain links TRBV10-3 to TRBJ2-7, with TRBD2 matching over 9 bases. V trimming: 9 bases; J trimming: 2 bases; junction bases outside the gene matches: 5. Germline loops: CDR1 ENHRY, CDR2 SYGVKD. The CDR3 runs to 13 residues. For the CDR3, the DNA is TGTGCCATTAGCGGGGGTTCCGCCTACGAGCAGTACTTC. It translates to CAISGGSAYEQYF.

Many counts were recorded for this clonotype. At one of its ends the junction is not consistent with the germline gene, which may arise from a read error. The rearrangement links TRBV7-2 to TRBJ1-6; D not certain. The CDR3 covers 11 residues. CDR1 is SGHTA, CDR2 FQGNSA, per germline. CDR3 loop: CASSLDSPPHF. The CDR3 region has the DNA TGTGCCAGCAGCTTAGATAGCCCCCCCCACTTT.

With regard to this clonotype: A read error may explain this, as a much larger clone is one base away. V and J are TRBV7-2 and TRBJ2-5; tentatively, D is TRBD2 (6 bases). The V gene's germline CDR1 is SGHTA and CDR2 FQGNSA. This CDR3 contains 14 residues. CDR3 sequence (DNA): TGTGCCAGCAGGGTAGGCGGGGACGGTGAGACCCATTACTTC. This encodes CASRVGGDGETHYF. The whole variable domain, filled in from reference TRBV7-2 and TRBJ2-5, reads GAGVSQSPSNKVTEKGKDVELRCDPISGHTALYWYRQSLGQGLEFLIYFQGNSAPDKSGLPSDRFSAERTGGSVSTLTIQRTQQEDSAVYLCASRVGGDGETHYFGPGTRLLVL.

V usage is TRBV25-1 and J usage is TRBJ2-3, with 7 bases matching TRBD2. CDR1 MGHDK and CDR2 SYGVNS come from the germline V gene. The junction had 2 bases not matched to a gene; V was cut back by 1 base and J by 1 base. The CDR3 is made up of 15 amino acids. The CDR3 here is CASSEFAGGTDTQYF. The CDR3 DNA follows: TGTGCCAGCAGTGAATTTGCGGGGGGCACAGATACGCAGTATTTT.

The count of this clonotype is one. The V gene is TRBV6-5, the J gene TRBJ1-5, with D possibly TRBD1 on 5 matching bases. The V and J ends lost 5 bases and 7 bases respectively, with 12 bases between them. Germline assignment: CDR1 MNHEY and CDR2 SVGAGI. This CDR3 region has 13 residues. This CDR3 reads CASSEAGRQPQHF. The CDR3 bases are TGTGCCAGCAGTGAGGCAGGGAGGCAGCCCCAGCATTTT.

This clonotype was counted between two and nine times. This rearrangement joins TRBV11-2 to TRBJ2-7; TRBD2 agrees at 8 bases. The V segment lost 5 bases and the J segment 1 base; nucleotides outside the gene matches: 7. This CDR3 comprises 15 residues. Germline CDR1 SGHAT, CDR2 FQNNGV. The CDR3 reads CASSLRAGASYEQYF. CDR3 sequence (DNA): TGTGCCAGCAGCCTGAGAGCGGGAGCGTCCTACGAGCAGTACTTC.

The rearrangement uses TRBV6-2 or TRBV6-3 and TRBJ2-6; D gene ambiguous. Germline V gene lookup returns CDR1 MNHEY and CDR2 SVGEGT. CDR3 length: 14 residues. V was clipped by 0 bases and J by 3 bases, with 3 bases between them. The CDR3 DNA reads TGTGCCAGCAGTTACTCTCTTGGGGCCAACGTCCTGACTTTC. Protein: CASSYSLGANVLTF.

The chain links TRBV5-5 to TRBJ2-7; 8 bases line up with TRBD1. The trim removed 2 bases at V and 0 bases at J, leaving 7 bases unmatched. This CDR3 region has 16 residues. CDR1 SGHKS and CDR2 YYEKEE come from the germline V gene (reference sequence). Here the CDR3 reads CASSFRGDRSSYEQYF. For the CDR3, the DNA is TGTGCCAGCAGCTTTCGAGGGGACAGGAGCTCCTACGAGCAGTACTTC.

This chain links TRBV9 with TRBJ1-2; 7 nucleotides agree with TRBD1. This CDR3 region has 17 residues. The germline CDR1 and CDR2 sequences are SGDLS and YYNGEE. J lost 8 bases, V lost 0 bases, and 16 bases had no gene match. In nucleotides, the CDR3 is TGTGCCAGCAGCGTAGCTAGTTTTCGAGGGGGCGTGGAGGGCTACACCTTC. Translated: CASSVASFRGGVEGYTF.

This chain links TRBV11-2 with TRBJ1-6; the D is unclear. Trimming removed 5 bases at V and 10 bases at J, with 18 bases between. Germline V gives CDR1 SGHAT, CDR2 FQNNGV. The CDR3 totals 15 residues. The CDR3 bases are TGTGCCAGCAGCGTTGGAGAGACGGTCAACTCACCCCTCCACTTT. Its translation is CASSVGETVNSPLHF.

The chain employs TRBV7-9 and TRBJ1-5, with D maybe TRBD1 (6 bases). CDR1 and CDR2 (germline): SEHNR, FQNEAQ (reference sequence). Trimming removed 2 bases at V and 2 bases at J, with 16 bases between. The CDR3 totals 17 residues. CDR3 nucleotides: TGTGCCAGCAGCTTAAGTTCAGGCCCAGGGGGCAATCAGCCCCAGCATTTT. This codes for CASSLSSGPGGNQPQHF.

This clonotype came up a few times. This sequence joins TRBV19 and TRBJ1-5, with a weak D call TRBD1 (5 bases). Germline assignment: CDR1 LNHDA and CDR2 SQIVND (reference sequence). This CDR3 region has 15 residues. The V and J ends lost 5 bases and 2 bases respectively, with 13 bases between them. The CDR3 nucleotides are TGTGCCAGTAGTGTGGGGACGTCCGGCAATCAGCCCCAGCATTTT. Translating it yields CASSVGTSGNQPQHF.

The J gene is TRBJ2-2, the V gene TRBV7-9; no clear D. The V gene lost 1 base and the J gene lost 3 bases, with 6 bases spanning the gap. The germline V gene has CDR1 SEHNR and CDR2 FQNEAQ (reference sequence). This CDR3 has 14 residues. Written as DNA, the CDR3 is TGTGCCAGCAGCTTAGAGGCGGACACCGGGGAGCTGTTTTTT. It translates to CASSLEADTGELFF. The full variable domain, completed using reference TRBV7-9 and TRBJ2-2, is DTGVSQNPRHKITKRGQNVTFRCDPISEHNRLYWYRQTLGQGPEFLTYFQNEAQLEKSRLLSDRFSAERPKGSFSTLEIQRTEQGDSAMYLCASSLEADTGELFFGEGSRLTVL.

V and J are TRBV29-1 and TRBJ2-7, with TRBD1 matching over 12 bases. The CDR3 spans 15 residues. The V gene end was trimmed by 7 bases and the J gene end by 0 bases; junction bases not matched to a gene: 7. CDR1 is SQVTM and CDR2 is ANQGSEA in the germline V gene. CDR3 in DNA: TGCAGCGCCGGGACAGGGGGCAGGAGCTCCTACGAGCAGTACTTC. Translated, it gives CSAGTGGRSSYEQYF.

At least ten counts were recorded for this clonotype. The gene calls are TRBV13 and TRBJ2-5; D gene uncertain. The length of the CDR3 is 13 residues. V shed 6 bases and J shed 2 bases, with 10 bases lying between them. Germline assignment: CDR1 PRHDT and CDR2 FYEKMQ (reference sequence). The CDR3 bases are TGTGCCAGCAGACACGAAACGCAAGAGACCCAGTACTTC. Encoded protein: CASRHETQETQYF.

The rearrangement uses TRBV20-1 and TRBJ1-6, with 9 bases that match TRBD1. Germline V gene lookup returns CDR1 DFQATT and CDR2 SNEGSKA (reference sequence). J lost 5 bases, V lost 1 base, and 6 bases had no gene match. This CDR3 has 16 residues. The CDR3 region has the DNA TGCAGTGCTAGAGGGGGACAGGGCCACCATAATTCACCCCTCCACTTT. Translated: CSARGGQGHHNSPLHF.

The chain couples TRBV6-4 to TRBJ1-6; the D is unclear. Germline V gene data show CDR1 as MRHNA and CDR2 as SNTAGT. The CDR3 is 12 residues long. V dropped 7 bases and J dropped 8 bases, with 9 bases sitting between them. CDR3 bases: TGTGCCAGCACCGTCCTCTATTCACCCCTCCACTTT. It yields the protein CASTVLYSPLHF.

This clonotype appeared many times. The V and J genes are TRBV15 and TRBJ2-7; D unclear. Germline loops: CDR1 LNHNV, CDR2 YYDKDF (reference sequence). V lost 0 bases, J lost 0 bases, and 12 bases lay in between. The CDR3 totals 16 residues. DNA for the CDR3: TGTGCCACCAGCAGAGATCCCGGGTTCTCCTCCTACGAGCAGTACTTC. Its protein product is CATSRDPGFSSYEQYF. Combining the CDR3 with reference TRBV15 and TRBJ2-7 gives the whole variable domain DAMVIQNPRYQVTQFGKPVTLSCSQTLNHNVMYWYQQKSSQAPKLLFHYYDKDFNNEADTPDNFQSRRPNTSFCFLDIRSPGLGDTAMYLCATSRDPGFSSYEQYFGPGTRLTVT.